This is a list of T cell receptor beta chains from one sample in a study of T cells in localized non-small cell lung cancer. Some clones are missing from TCRdb's copy, which holds only in-frame ones; the method was immunoSEQ multiplex PCR. This table holds about 40,000 clones, approximately 86% found once. The sample consisted of peripheral blood, taken before any cancer treatment. The receptors stem from a man between 40 and 70 years old with stage I lung adenocarcinoma. CDR3s include the opening cysteine and the closing phenylalanine or tryptophan. D genes are given only for firm matches. Clone size is not always given. Where it is, it says once, few, many or a class for expanded clones.

>TRBD1|TRBJ2-7|TRBV11-1|-
TGTGCCAGCAGGGCCACCGGGACAGGTGCCTACGAGCAGTACTTC
CASRATGTGAYEQYF
>-|TRBJ2-3|TRBV11-2|-
TGTGCCGGCAGCGCTCTAGCGAGGAGCACAGATACGCAGTATTTT
CAGSALARSTDTQYF
>TRBD2|TRBJ2-1|TRBV7-3|-
TGTGCCAGCAGCTTTTTCGGGGGGTCTGAGCAGTTCTTC
CASSFFGGSEQFF
>-|TRBJ2-2|TRBV18|-
TGTGCCAGCTCACCCCCAGGAGGGAACACCGGGGAGCTGTTTTTT
CASSPPGGNTGELFF
>-|TRBJ2-7|TRBV19|once
TGTGCCAGTAGCCTTAGAGGGTCGTGGGGTGACGAGCAGTACTTC
CASSLRGSWGDEQYF
>-|TRBJ1-5|TRBV18|-
TGTGCCAGCTCACTTGTGTCCTTAGGTTTAGATCAGCCCCAGCATTTT
CASSLVSLGLDQPQHF
>-|TRBJ2-3|TRBV7-9|-
TGTGCCAGCAGCTTCGCCGTGGATACGCAGTATTTT
CASSFAVDTQYF
>-|TRBJ2-3|TRBV10-1|once
TGCGCCAGCAGATGCCGGGACCCGGAAAGCACAGATACGCAGTATTTT
CASRCRDPESTDTQYF
>-|TRBJ2-5|TRBV10-3|-
TGTGCCATCAGTAGGACAGAGAAAGAGACCCAGTACTTC
CAISRTEKETQYF
>-|TRBJ1-1|TRBV7-3|-
TGTGCCAGCAGCTCACAGGGAACTGAAGCTTTCTTT
CASSSQGTEAFF
>TRBD2|TRBJ2-3|TRBV7-9|-
TGTGCCAGCAGGAAACTAGCGGGAGCAGGGGATACGCAGTATTTT
CASRKLAGAGDTQYF
>-|TRBJ2-5|TRBV28|-
TGTGCCAGCATCCAAGAGACCCAGTACTTC
CASIQETQYF
>TRBD1|TRBJ2-5|TRBV7-9|few
TGTGCCAGCAGCCTCTTGACAGGGAAAGAGACCCAGTACTTC
CASSLLTGKETQYF
>TRBD2|TRBJ2-1|TRBV4-1|few
TGCGCCAGCAGCCAACCGGGACTAGCGGGAGGTTCGGTCCGACGGGATGAGCAGTTCTTC
CASSQPGLAGGSVRRDEQFF
>-|TRBJ2-2|TRBV28|few
TGTGCCAGCAGTTTCCGGGGTACCGGGGAGCTGTTTTTT
CASSFRGTGELFF
>TRBD2|TRBJ2-7|TRBV19|-
TGTGCCAGTAGTCAAATAGTAGCGGGAGGGCGCGGCTACGAGCAGTACTTC
CASSQIVAGGRGYEQYF
>TRBD2|TRBJ2-2|TRBV27|-
TGTGCCAGCAGTTTTACGCGGGAGTTCGGGGAGCTGTTTTTT
CASSFTREFGELFF
>-|TRBJ2-5|TRBV2|once
TGTGCCACCCAAAAGGAGCGGCAAGAGACCCAGTACTTC
CATQKERQETQYF
>-|TRBJ2-5|TRBV5-4|-
TGTGCCAGCAGCTTTTCTCGTAAGACCCAGTACTTC
CASSFSRKTQYF
>TRBD1|TRBJ2-6|TRBV19|-
TGTGCCAGTACCCGGGACAGGGTCTCTGGGGCCAACGTCCTGACTTTC
CASTRDRVSGANVLTF
>TRBD2|TRBJ2-3|TRBV11-2|-
TGTGCCAGCAGCCCGATAGCGGGACTCACAGATACGCAGTATTTT
CASSPIAGLTDTQYF
>-|TRBJ2-5|TRBV13|-
TGTGCCAGCAGCCCTCCCGCCAGACAAGAGACCCAGTACTTC
CASSPPARQETQYF
>-|TRBJ1-5|TRBV7-2|-
TGTGCCAGCAGCTTAGGCTTCAGCAATCAGCCCCAGCATTTT
CASSLGFSNQPQHF
>-|TRBJ1-2|TRBV5-6|few
TGTGCCAGCAGTCCTTTGGTCGCCTCAGGCCGAGGGAGAGGCTACACCTTC
CASSPLVASGRGRGYTF
>TRBD1|TRBJ2-7|TRBV7-8|-
TGTGCCAGCAGCATGGGACAGGGAGTCGGTTACGAGCAGTACTTC
CASSMGQGVGYEQYF
>TRBD2|TRBJ2-7|TRBV28|-
TGTGCCAGCAGTTGGACTAGCGGGGGGTTTAGGGAGCAGTACTTC
CASSWTSGGFREQYF